Sequencing of this T cell receptor beta chain was carried out in a study of identical twins. Study outcomes and limitations: In cord blood, abundant beta clonotypes had fewer insertions; memory showed no trend.

V gave up 3 bases and J gave up 4 bases; unmatched junction bases: 11. This CDR3 has 17 residues. In germline, CDR1 is SGHRS, CDR2 YFSETQ. TCRdb fed the 5' RACE reads into MiXCR, producing one record per CDR3 protein. The table lists over 250,000 distinct CDR3 sequences, 8% to 9.5% of them singletons. As to this clonotype: Its target is not known.

With no exceptions, donors were healthy Caucasians. In addition, the sample was reused for a study of yellow fever vaccine responses in identical twins.

This chain uses TRBV5-1 with TRBJ2-1; TRBD2 matches at 9 bases. The specimen sequenced was CD8+ T cells sorted from blood. The clonotype was recovered from a young woman in good health. In nucleotides, the CDR3 is TGCGCCAGCAGCTCCCCTCTAGCGGGGAGGGTGTACAATGAGCAGTTCTTC. It translates to CASSSPLAGRVYNEQFF.